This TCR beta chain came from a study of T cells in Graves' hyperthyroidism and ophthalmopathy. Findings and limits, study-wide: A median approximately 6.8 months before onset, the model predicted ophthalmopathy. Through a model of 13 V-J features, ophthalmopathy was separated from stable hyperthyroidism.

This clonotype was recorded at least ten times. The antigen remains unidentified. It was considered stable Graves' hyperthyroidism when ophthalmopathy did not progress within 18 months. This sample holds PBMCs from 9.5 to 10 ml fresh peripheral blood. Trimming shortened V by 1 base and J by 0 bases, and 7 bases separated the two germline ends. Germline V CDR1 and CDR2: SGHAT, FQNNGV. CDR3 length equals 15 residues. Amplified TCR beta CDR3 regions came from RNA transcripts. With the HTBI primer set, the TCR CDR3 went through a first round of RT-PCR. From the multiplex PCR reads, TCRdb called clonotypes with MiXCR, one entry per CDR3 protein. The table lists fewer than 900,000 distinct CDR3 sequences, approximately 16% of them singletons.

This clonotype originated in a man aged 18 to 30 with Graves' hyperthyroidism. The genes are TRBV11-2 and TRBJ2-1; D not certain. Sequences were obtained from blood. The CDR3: CASSLVTNSYNEQFF. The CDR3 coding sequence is TGTGCCAGCAGCTTAGTTACCAACTCCTACAATGAGCAGTTCTTC. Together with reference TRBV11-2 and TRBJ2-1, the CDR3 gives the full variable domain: EAGVAQSPRYKIIEKRQSVAFWCNPISGHATLYWYQQILGQGPKLLIQFQNNGVVDDSQLPKDRFSAERLKGVDSTLKIQPAKLEDSAVYLCASSLVTNSYNEQFFGPGTRLTVL.